This TCR beta chain was recovered during a study of CD8 T cell repertoires and influenza (dated by TCRdb to 2017 to 2019). Study-wide context: The cohort consisted of two middle-aged donors plus four healthy influenza A-immune young adults aged 18 to 29. The M1-restricted CD8 T cell repertoire of five to seven healthy donors was profiled by next-generation sequencing of both the TCRalpha and TCRbeta chains.

Total RNA was extracted with the RNeasy Mini kit, and cDNA was synthesized from roughly 100-300 ng RNA with the SuperScript VILO kit. CDR3 regions were amplified using multiplexed V- and J-gene primers, which had been designed to reduce differential amplification bias. CDR3 amplification and high-throughput sequencing of TCRalpha and TCRbeta were performed on the immunoSEQ platform. Turning to the authors' computational methods: The sequencing data were analyzed in immunoSEQ Analyzer 2.0, with the analysis covering V gene frequency, CDR3 length and V/J pairing. Repertoire analyses were restricted to productive rearrangements lacking stop codons. Shannon and Simpson diversity indices were used to quantify clonotype diversity in each donor. CDR3 was defined according to IMGT conventions, and conserved CDR3 motifs were displayed as WebLogo sequence logos. To limit the effect of sequence-frequency bias, gene-usage abundance was also recalculated from unique clonotype counts. The source is immuneACCESS, and TCRdb retained only in-frame sequences with V and J called. Part of the clones is not carried over; for the studies checked, unresolved V genes explain less than half of this, and the remainder is unexplained. The DNA was the basis for D and trimming; V, J and clone size are from that table. This sample gives approximately 220 clones in total; over 15% of them show up just once. The ten largest clonotypes hold around 34% of the sample.

The CDR3 numbers 12 residues from cysteine through phenylalanine. The DNA shown is the 36-base CDR3, in frame from base 1. The germline V gene (reference sequence) supplies CDR1 LNHDA and CDR2 SQIVND. Here is what the overall study found, with its caveats: TRBV19 dominated the M1-specific TCRbeta repertoire in every donor, accounting for roughly 50% to 90% of sequences. An average of approximately 430 unique M1-specific TCRbeta clonotypes (range roughly 150-975) was carried per donor, suggesting that repertoire diversity was underestimated by earlier methods. The canonical 11-mer xRSx CDR3beta motif was found in only about half of M1-specific TCRs, while 10% to 14% was contributed by a 10-mer xGxY motif. Using cDNA templates could bias sequence abundance through expression, reverse transcription or PCR, though unique clonotype numbers would be unaffected. Although the repertoire could be skewed by in vitro expansion, no significant skewing was shown when 18 TRBV families were compared before and after expansion.

For about three weeks, CD8 T cells were restimulated once a week with irradiated TAP-deficient T2 cells pulsed with peptide (about 0.94 uM). Prior influenza exposure was inferred from donor age and from positive M1 tetramer staining in every donor. Every 3 to 4 days, the cultures were fed with AIM-V medium containing human serum, MLA-144 supernatant and recombinant IL-2. Peripheral blood mononuclear cells were isolated from fresh blood samples by Ficoll Paque Plus density separation. Positive selection with human CD8 MicroBeads was used to enrich CD8 T cells from the PBMCs. M1 dextramer-positive CD8 T cells were FACS-sorted from the expanded cultures and lysed for RNA isolation. Of note for this clone: Given a far larger clone just one base away, this is likely a sequencing read error.

The chain is made from TRBV19 and TRBJ1-2, with the D gene too uncertain to name. Sample: M1 dextramer-binding CD8+ T cells from cultured PBMCs. In the paper's terms, the cell subset or site label means: CD8 T cells sorted as dextramer-positive for the influenza matrix M1 58-66 peptide. This receptor was obtained from an adult in good health. CDR3 region: CASSIGSYGYPF. In nucleotides, the sequence is TGTGCCAGTAGTATCGGGAGCTATGGCTACCCCTTC.